The TCR beta chain under discussion was sequenced for a study of blood T cell repertoires in COVID-19. Study overall: Acute-phase and convalescent COVID-19 samples originated in the United States, Italy and Spain. T cells, B-cell-depleted T cells, or PBMCs supplied cDNA or gDNA.

Per the original methods: For nucleated cells, counts were estimated from reference gene primer amplification. Some clones are missing from TCRdb's copy, which holds only in-frame ones; the method was immunoSEQ multiplex PCR. The V and J calls and the clone size are those of that table, but D and trimming were determined from the DNA. The repertoire holds roughly 100,000 clones, with 60% to 85% as singletons. J gave up 4 bases and V 6 bases, and 6 bases lay outside the gene matches. The CDR3 loop spans 15 amino acids. Per germline, CDR1 MDHEN and CDR2 SYDVKM. The origin of this receptor is a woman aged 80 or over with active or convalescent COVID-19. The chain employs TRBV28 and TRBJ1-4; 9 bases line up with TRBD1. The sample taken for sequencing was peripheral blood. CDR3 residues: CASSPGTGFNEKLFF. CDR3 nucleotides: TGTGCCAGCAGCCCAGGGACAGGGTTTAATGAAAAACTGTTTTTT.